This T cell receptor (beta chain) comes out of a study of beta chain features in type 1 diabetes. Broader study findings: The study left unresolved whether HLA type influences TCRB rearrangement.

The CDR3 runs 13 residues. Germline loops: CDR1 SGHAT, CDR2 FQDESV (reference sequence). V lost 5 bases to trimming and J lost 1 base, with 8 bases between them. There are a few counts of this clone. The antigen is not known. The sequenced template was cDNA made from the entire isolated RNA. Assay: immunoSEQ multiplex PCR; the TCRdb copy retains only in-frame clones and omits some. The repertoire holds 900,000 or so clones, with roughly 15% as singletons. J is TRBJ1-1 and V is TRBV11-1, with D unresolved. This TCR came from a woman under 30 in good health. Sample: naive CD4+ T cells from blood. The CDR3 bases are TGTGCCAGCAGCCTACGGGGGAACACTGAAGCTTTCTTT. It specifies CASSLRGNTEAFF.